This TCR beta chain originates from a study of blood T cells in healthy people across ages. The length of the CDR3 is 14 residues. The V and J ends lost 4 bases and 2 bases respectively, with 8 bases between them. The germline V gene has CDR1 ENHRY and CDR2 SYGVKD. The use of a sample-barcoded 5' primer and a J-beta primer mix characterized a second PCR of roughly 7 to 11 cycles. Carrying 12 random nucleotides, a template-switch adaptor labeled each individual cDNA molecule. TCRdb re-analysed the 5' RACE reads in MiXCR, keeping a single row per CDR3 protein. The table includes around 1,800,000 distinct CDR3 sequences, about 39% detected once. This clonotype was found a few times.

The chain employs TRBV10-3 and TRBJ1-4; D is unresolved. The sequencing sample was made of blood. The origin of this receptor is a human donor in good health. The CDR3 loop reads CAISVTPTNEKLFF. The CDR3 region has the DNA TGTGCCATCAGTGTTACTCCTACTAATGAAAAACTGTTTTTT.